Below, 24 T cell receptor beta chains from the same sample are listed, as sequenced in a study of CD8+ T cells in alopecia areata. Treatment meaning: oral pan-JAK inhibitor, 5-10 mg twice daily. After isolation, RNA underwent reverse transcription to generate cDNA as the sequencing template. Sequenced by immunoSEQ multiplex PCR; TCRdb stores in-frame clones only, minus some. This sample yields about 220,000 clones, of which more than 45% are seen a single time; 1.6% belongs to the top ten. The starting material was CD4+ T cells sorted from blood, obtained at week 4, from a patient treated with tofacitinib. All receptors come from a human donor with alopecia areata.

The gene calls are TRBV9 and TRBJ1-5; perhaps TRBD1 as D (6 bases). V was cut by 6 bases and J by 1 base, with 11 bases left in between. Germline CDR1 and CDR2: SGDLS and YYNGEE. The CDR3 length is 14 residues. The CDR3 here is CASTRGPSNQPQHF. CDR3 nucleotide sequence: TGTGCCAGCACGCGGGGGCCAAGCAATCAGCCCCAGCATTTT. Full variable domain (rest looked up from reference TRBV9 and TRBJ1-5): DSGVTQTPKHLITATGQRVTLRCSPRSGDLSVYWYQQSLDQGLQFLIQYYNGEERAKGNILERFSAQQFPDLHSELNLSSLELGDSALYFCASTRGPSNQPQHFGDGTRLSIL.

This sequence joins TRBV30 and TRBJ1-5, with a possible D match to TRBD1 (5 bases). CDR1 is GTSNPN and CDR2 is SVGIG in the germline V gene (reference sequence). There are 13 residues in the CDR3. Deletions cut 0 bases from V and 5 bases from J, with 8 bases between. CDR3 region: CAWSVMGDQPQHF. The CDR3 DNA sequence: TGTGCCTGGAGTGTAATGGGGGATCAGCCCCAGCATTTT.

This clone was picked up a small number of times. The chain is built from TRBV5-5 and TRBJ2-2, with TRBD1 matching over 8 bases. The trim removed 3 bases at V and 5 bases at J, leaving 9 bases unmatched. CDR3 length equals 16 residues. CDR1 and CDR2 from the germline V gene are SGHKS and YYEKEE (reference sequence). CDR3 in amino acids: CASSSPTGVGTGELFF. The CDR3 nucleotides read TGTGCCAGCAGCTCCCCGACAGGGGTTGGAACCGGGGAGCTGTTTTTT.

The gene calls are TRBV29-1 and TRBJ1-5, with TRBD1 matching 10 bases. This CDR3 spans 13 amino acids. The V and J ends lost 6 bases and 4 bases, in that order; junction bases with no gene match: 3. Germline loops: CDR1 SQVTM, CDR2 ANQGSEA. CDR3 bases: TGCAGCGTAGGACAGGGGGTAAATCAGCCCCAGCATTTT. Its protein is CSVGQGVNQPQHF.

This clone was counted a single time. The chain recombines TRBV29-1 with TRBJ2-1; D unresolved. Between the trimmed V and J ends, which lost 4 bases and 6 bases, there was a span of 10 bases. This CDR3 contains 12 residues. The germline gives CDR1 SQVTM, CDR2 ANQGSEA. This CDR3 reads CSVVEFTNEQFF. The CDR3 DNA is TGCAGCGTTGTAGAATTTACCAATGAGCAGTTCTTC.

This clone was observed a few times. The chain uses TRBV7-9 and TRBJ1-2; TRBD1 is a possible D gene (6 bases). This CDR3 contains 15 residues. Germline V gives CDR1 SEHNR, CDR2 FQNEAQ (reference sequence). The V gene lost 5 bases and the J gene lost 4 bases, with 17 bases spanning the gap. The CDR3 region has the DNA TGTGCCAGCAGCCCAGCGACGGGGGCAGGCTATGGCTACACCTTC. Encoded protein: CASSPATGAGYGYTF.

The genes are TRBV19 and TRBJ2-3; D possibly matches TRBD1 or TRBD2 (5 bases each). The V and J ends lost 3 bases and 4 bases respectively, with 11 bases between them. The germline CDR1 and CDR2 sequences are LNHDA and SQIVND (reference sequence). This CDR3 region has 14 residues. DNA for the CDR3: TGTGCCAGTAGTATGAGGGGTTCGGCAGATACGCAGTATTTT. Amino acids: CASSMRGSADTQYF.

The V gene is TRBV4-3, the J gene TRBJ2-1, with TRBD2 matching over 9 bases. Germline-derived CDR1 and CDR2 are LGHNA and YSLEER. J lost 15 bases, V lost 4 bases, and 13 bases had no gene match. The CDR3 is made up of 14 amino acids. CDR3 residues: CASSPNFSSGGRFF. The CDR3 bases are TGCGCCAGCAGCCCTAACTTTAGTAGCGGGGGTAGGTTCTTC.

The V gene is TRBV29-1, the J gene TRBJ2-2, with D hard to call. The germline V gene encodes CDR1 SQVTM and CDR2 ANQGSEA. The CDR3 length is 17 residues. With 6 bases removed from V and 0 bases from J, the gap between germline ends came to 20 bases. The CDR3 region has the DNA TGCAGCGTGAGCTCTCGACGATTAGCACCGAACACCGGGGAGCTGTTTTTT. This gives the protein CSVSSRRLAPNTGELFF.

This chain links TRBV27 with TRBJ1-2, with D perhaps matching TRBD1 (6 bases). The CDR3 length is 13 residues. V lost 6 bases and J 3 bases, leaving 11 bases between the germline ends. Germline values: CDR1 MNHEY, CDR2 SMNVEV (reference sequence). CDR3 loop: CASRPQGDYGYTF. The CDR3, as DNA: TGTGCCAGCAGACCACAGGGTGACTATGGCTACACCTTC.

This clone showed up just a few times. The V gene is TRBV29-1, the J gene TRBJ2-1; the match to TRBD2 covers 9 bases. From germline, CDR1 is SQVTM and CDR2 ANQGSEA. The CDR3 contains 16 residues. V shed 4 bases and J 12 bases; nucleotides not matched to a gene: 19. The CDR3 protein is CSVVGGSGGILRGQFF. The CDR3 nucleotides read TGCAGCGTTGTAGGTGGAAGCGGGGGGATCCTCCGAGGGCAGTTCTTC.

The chain links TRBV5-1 to TRBJ1-2; D unresolved. Germline CDR1 reads SGHRS; CDR2 reads YFSETQ. Trimming stripped 0 bases from V and 3 bases from J, with 9 bases between. CDR3 length: 14 amino acids. CDR3 amino acids: CASSLEGRHYGYTF. CDR3 in DNA: TGCGCCAGCAGCTTGGAAGGGAGACACTATGGCTACACCTTC.

This chain uses TRBV15 with TRBJ2-7, with D possibly matching TRBD1 (5 bases). CDR1 is LNHNV, CDR2 YYDKDF, per germline (reference sequence). The CDR3 sequence is 13 residues long. V lost 1 base to trimming and J lost 6 bases, with 10 bases between them. Written as DNA, the CDR3 is TGTGCCACCAGCAGAGGCTGGGGCGGCGAGCAGTACTTC. Translating gives CATSRGWGGEQYF.

A remark on this clone: The sample holds other DNA sequences that translate to the same CDR3. The chain carries TRBV30 and TRBJ2-1, with a weak D call TRBD1 (6 bases). In germline, CDR1 is GTSNPN, CDR2 SVGIG (reference sequence). This CDR3 is 13 amino acids long. V lost 8 bases and J lost 0, with 11 bases in between. The CDR3 region is CAVDRSSYNEQFF. In nucleotides, the CDR3 is TGTGCCGTAGACAGGAGCTCCTACAATGAGCAGTTCTTC. Supplemented by reference TRBV30 and TRBJ2-1, the full variable domain reads SQTIHQWPATLVQPVGSPLSLECTVEGTSNPNLYWYRQAAGRGLQLLFYSVGIGQISSEVPQNLSASRPQDRQFILSSKKLLLSDSGFYLCAVDRSSYNEQFFGPGTRLTVL.

The chain uses TRBV12-5 and TRBJ1-5, with D possibly being TRBD1 (5 bases). CDR3 length: 16 residues. The V and J ends lost 6 bases and 7 bases respectively, with 22 bases between them. Germline V gene lookup returns CDR1 LGHNT and CDR2 FRNRAP. The CDR3 loop reads CASGPSTRPGEQPQHF. CDR3 nucleotides: TGTGCTAGTGGCCCCTCGACAAGGCCGGGGGAACAGCCCCAGCATTTT.

The chain carries TRBV15 and TRBJ1-5; D is undetermined. The ends were cut back, 1 base at V and 7 bases at J, with 17 bases in the middle. The germline gives CDR1 LNHNV, CDR2 YYDKDF (reference sequence). This CDR3 is 16 amino acids long. CDR3 region: CATSRAAPGPGQPQHF. For the CDR3, the DNA is TGTGCCACCAGCAGAGCTGCGCCAGGTCCGGGACAGCCCCAGCATTTT. Full variable domain (outside the CDR3, taken from reference TRBV15 and TRBJ1-5): DAMVIQNPRYQVTQFGKPVTLSCSQTLNHNVMYWYQQKSSQAPKLLFHYYDKDFNNEADTPDNFQSRRPNTSFCFLDIRSPGLGDTAMYLCATSRAAPGPGQPQHFGDGTRLSIL.

CDR3 DNA sequence: TGCGCCAGCAGCTCGCCCGGGGCCATTAGGAATGAGCAGTTCTTC. Residues: CASSSPGAIRNEQFF. The chain joins TRBV5-1 to TRBJ2-1; perhaps D is TRBD1 or TRBD2 (5 bases each). The germline V gene encodes CDR1 SGHRS and CDR2 YFSETQ. CDR3 length: 15 residues. Trimming took off 3 bases at V and 7 bases at J, with 17 bases between the two ends.

The chain joins TRBV15 to TRBJ1-4; the D gene is possibly TRBD1 (5 bases). Germline lookup yields CDR1 LNHNV and CDR2 YYDKDF (reference sequence). CDR3 length: 15 residues. The ends were cut back, 0 bases at V and 7 bases at J, with 12 bases in the middle. The DNA of the CDR3 is TGTGCCACCAGCAGAGATGGCCCCGGGGGTGAAAAACTGTTTTTT. The encoded protein is CATSRDGPGGEKLFF.

A note on this clone: It is likely a read error, because the conserved phenylalanine at the end of the CDR3 is missing. The genes are TRBV18 and TRBJ2-7; unclear D gene. V was trimmed by 1 base and J by 2 bases, leaving 12 bases between them. Germline lookup yields CDR1 KGHSH and CDR2 LQKENI. The CDR3 has 15 amino acids. This CDR3 is CASSPQGPSTYEQYS. For the CDR3, the DNA is TGTGCCAGCTCACCACAGGGCCCCTCAACCTACGAGCAGTACTCC.

The chain couples TRBV6-1 to TRBJ2-7; D gene unclear. CDR3 size: 12 residues. Germline V gene sequence: CDR1 MNHNS, CDR2 SASEGT. V dropped 5 bases and J dropped 3 bases, with 8 bases sitting between them. The CDR3 region has the DNA TGTGCCAGCAGTTCACCCAGCTACGAGCAGTACTTC. Its protein product is CASSSPSYEQYF.

This clone was seen repeatedly, ten times or more. The rearrangement links TRBV7-2 to TRBJ1-1, with 8 nucleotides matching TRBD1. The CDR3 runs to 13 residues. V shed 4 bases, J shed 6 bases, and the junction held 4 bases outside the gene matches. Germline loops: CDR1 SGHTA, CDR2 FQGNSA. This CDR3 is CASSSDRVSEAFF. For the CDR3, the DNA is TGTGCCAGCAGCTCGGACAGGGTCTCTGAAGCTTTCTTT.

The rearrangement joins TRBV7-6 to TRBJ1-5; D not certain. Trimming pared 5 bases from V and 2 bases from J, leaving 10 bases between. This CDR3 region has 14 residues. Germline loops: CDR1 SGHVS, CDR2 FNYEAQ. The CDR3 loop is CASSRLGGNQPQHF. The CDR3 DNA follows: TGTGCCAGCAGCCGCCTAGGTGGCAATCAGCCCCAGCATTTT.

The V call is TRBV6-1, the J call TRBJ1-1; the D is unclear. CDR3 length: 16 amino acids. Trimming stripped 6 bases from V and 0 bases from J, with 17 bases between. Germline CDR1 and CDR2: MNHNS and SASEGT. CDR3 sequence (DNA): TGTGCCAGCAGAGAATCGGCAGGCAATATGAACACTGAAGCTTTCTTT. Encoded protein: CASRESAGNMNTEAFF.

The rearrangement links TRBV9 to TRBJ1-6, with a tentative D call TRBD1 (6 bases). The V end lost 4 bases, the J end lost 8 bases, and 10 bases lay between the germline ends. Germline CDR1 reads SGDLS; CDR2 reads YYNGEE. The CDR3 runs to 13 residues. CDR3 in amino acids: CASSLKGDSPLHF. DNA for the CDR3: TGTGCCAGCAGCTTAAAGGGGGATTCACCCCTCCACTTT.